This T cell receptor (beta chain) was captured in a study of blood T cell repertoires in COVID-19 (TCRdb year 2020). Context from the whole study: The collaborator samples originated in the United States, Italy and Spain and spanned the acute and convalescent phases of COVID-19. Where available, HLA class I and class II types were obtained from metadata supplied by the sample provider rather than from assay-based typing. Samples were obtained from the ongoing ImmuneRACE study (first 160 participants) and from some 1,200 subjects provided by 6 global collaborators. The repertoires were released in a freely available public database meant as a resource for research on the immune response to SARS-CoV-2. The prospective study material was composed of cDNA or gDNA derived from T cells, B-cell-depleted T cells, or PBMCs. The sample metadata nearly always contained a de-identified subject ID, COVID-19 status, age in years and sex. Deeply sampled blood TCRbeta repertoires from subjects exposed to, actively infected with, or recovered from COVID-19 were included in the dataset.

V is reduced by 1 base and J by 0 bases, leaving a spacing of 15 bases between them. Taken from the germline V gene, the CDR1 and CDR2 loops are SGHRS and YFSETQ. The CDR3 runs 17 amino acids, cysteine and phenylalanine included. CDR3 DNA only is kept here, 51 bases in frame from base 1. Collaborating institutions collected whole blood in K2EDTA tubes following their own protocols. For TCRbeta analysis, collaborator samples were shipped as frozen whole blood, as isolated PBMCs, or as DNA extracted from either sample type. The immunoSEQ Assay, a bias-controlled multiplex PCR, was used to amplify TCRbeta CDR3 regions from genomic DNA. The authors processed their data as follows. The number of nucleated cells in each sample was estimated by amplification of reference gene primers within the assay. To quantify the absolute abundance of each unique TCRbeta CDR3 rearrangement, sequence reads were collapsed and filtered. Productive Simpson clonality was computed per sample as the square root of Simpson's diversity index over productive rearrangements. TCRdb mirrors the immuneACCESS table, restricted to in-frame sequences. Some clones are absent from its copies; in checked studies, under half trace to an unresolved V gene, and the reason for the others is unknown. V and J calls and clone size are those listed in that table; D and trimming were worked out from the DNA. The sample profile shows roughly 39,000 clones; around 90% of them were found once. The ten largest clones represent around 9.1% of the sample.

Here is what the overall study found, with its caveats: The quantity of clinical and demographic metadata differed by source and by participant and was supplied without curation.

A word on this clone: Its antigen target is currently unknown. Base qualities are not provided; no much larger clone lies one nucleotide away.

This TCR was recovered from a woman older than 75 with active COVID-19. Recombination linked TRBV5-1 to TRBJ2-3, with the D gene not clear enough to name. The source material was peripheral blood. The DNA reads as follows: TGCGCCAGCAGCTTGTATTCCAGTTCAGGCAGCACAGATACGCAGTATTTT. This translates into CASSLYSSSGSTDTQYF.